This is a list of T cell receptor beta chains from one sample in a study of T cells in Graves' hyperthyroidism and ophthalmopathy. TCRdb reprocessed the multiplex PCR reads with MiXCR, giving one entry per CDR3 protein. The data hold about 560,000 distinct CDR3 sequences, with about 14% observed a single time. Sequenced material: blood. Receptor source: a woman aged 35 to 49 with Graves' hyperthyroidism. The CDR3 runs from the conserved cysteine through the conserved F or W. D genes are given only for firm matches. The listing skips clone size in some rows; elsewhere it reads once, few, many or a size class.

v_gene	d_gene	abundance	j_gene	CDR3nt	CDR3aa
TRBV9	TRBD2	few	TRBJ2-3	TGTGCCAGCAGCGTAGATCAGAGCGGGAGGGGAATAGATACGCAGTATTTT	CASSVDQSGRGIDTQYF
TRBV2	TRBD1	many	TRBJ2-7	TGTGCCAGCAGTGCCGACCGGGACAGGGGGAACTACGAGCAGTACTTC	CASSADRDRGNYEQYF
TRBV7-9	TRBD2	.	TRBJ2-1	TGTGCCAGCAGCTTAGCCCCAGCGGGAGTCTACAATGAGCAGTTCTTC	CASSLAPAGVYNEQFF
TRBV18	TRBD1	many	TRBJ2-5	TGTGCCAGCTCACCGGCGGACAGGGGTGTCCAAGAGACCCAGTACTTC	CASSPADRGVQETQYF
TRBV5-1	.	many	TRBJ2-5	TGCGCCAGCAGCCCAAATTCCGGGACCTGGGGAAGGACCCAGTACTTC	CASSPNSGTWGRTQYF
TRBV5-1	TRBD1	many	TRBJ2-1	TGCGCCAGCAGAAGAACAGGGGAAGGCAATGAGCAGTTCTTC	CASRRTGEGNEQFF
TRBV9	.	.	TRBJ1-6	TGTGCCAGCAGCGTTGAGGGGATGAATTCACCCCTCCACTTT	CASSVEGMNSPLHF
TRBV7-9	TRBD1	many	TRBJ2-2	TGTGCCAGCAGCTCCTGGACAGGGAACACCGGGGAGCTGTTTTTT	CASSSWTGNTGELFF
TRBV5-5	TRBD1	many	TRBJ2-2	TGTGCCAGCAGCTTGTCACGGGACAGTGCTAACACCGGGGAGCTGTTTTTT	CASSLSRDSANTGELFF
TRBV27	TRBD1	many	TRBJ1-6	TGTGCCAGCAGTTTAGTTGACAGGGTTTCACCCCTCCACTTT	CASSLVDRVSPLHF
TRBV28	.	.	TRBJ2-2	TGTGCCAGCAGTCTGCCGCGTGGGTTAGGGGAGCTGTTTTTT	CASSLPRGLGELFF
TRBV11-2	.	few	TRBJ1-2	TGTGCCAGCAGCTTAGCCACAGACATTGGCAGTGGCTACACCTTC	CASSLATDIGSGYTF
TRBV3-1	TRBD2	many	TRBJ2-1	TGTGCCAGCAGCCAACTAGGGACTAGCGGGACGGGGGAGCAGTTCTTC	CASSQLGTSGTGEQFF
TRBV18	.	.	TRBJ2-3	TGTGCCAGCTCATCCACCCACACCCGAGGCACAGATACGCAGTATTTT	CASSSTHTRGTDTQYF
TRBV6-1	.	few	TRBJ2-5	TGTGCCAGCAGGGCAACAAACCAAGAGACCCAGTACTTC	CASRATNQETQYF
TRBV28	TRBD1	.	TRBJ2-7	TGTGCCAGTAAAGACAGGGTGGGGTACGAGCAGTACTTC	CASKDRVGYEQYF